Listed below are T cell receptor beta chains from one sample, sequenced in a study of cytomegalovirus exposure and HLA in healthy donors. Sequencing was performed with immunoSEQ multiplex PCR; in TCRdb, only in-frame clones are kept and a portion is missing. The repertoire includes 84,000 or so clones, about three fifths of them detected once, and approximately 5% sits in the top ten. Sequenced sample: PBMCs. These receptors all come from a woman in her 30s in good health and CMV-seropositive. Both conserved end residues are part of each CDR3. A D gene is named only where the DNA matches it firmly. Some rows have no size entry. The others give once, few or many, or a class for an expanded clone.

TRBJ2-7 | NA | TRBV9 | NA | CASSVDPSARSYEQYF | TGTGCCAGCAGCGTAGACCCGAGCGCCCGCTCCTACGAGCAGTACTTC
TRBJ2-5 | NA | TRBV4-2 | few | CASSQDLNRRKETQYF | TGTGCCAGCAGCCAAGATCTCAACAGGCGTAAAGAGACCCAGTACTTC
TRBJ1-1 | NA | TRBV7-8 | NA | CASSPDPRFEAFF | TGTGCCAGCAGCCCCGACCCGAGGTTTGAAGCTTTCTTT
TRBJ2-1 | NA | TRBV5-1 | few | CASSLSGNNEQFF | TGCGCCAGCAGCTTGTCCGGGAACAATGAGCAGTTCTTC
TRBJ1-5 | TRBD1 | TRBV27 | NA | CASRGQGAKPQHF | TGTGCCAGCAGGGGACAGGGGGCAAAGCCCCAGCATTTT
TRBJ1-4 | NA | TRBV5-1 | few | CASRSGTSNEKLFF | TGCGCCAGCCGGTCCGGGACAAGTAATGAAAAACTGTTTTTT
TRBJ1-6 | NA | TRBV5-4 | NA | CASAQGSSYNSPLHF | TGTGCCAGCGCCCAGGGGAGCTCCTATAATTCACCCCTCCACTTT
TRBJ1-2 | NA | TRBV4-2 | NA | CASSQTGSNGYTF | TGTGCCAGCAGCCAAACAGGGTCAAATGGCTACACCTTC
TRBJ2-7 | TRBD1 | TRBV23-1 | once | CASRIPGQGFYEQYF | TGCGCCAGCAGGATACCGGGACAGGGTTTTTACGAGCAGTACTTC
TRBJ2-5 | NA | TRBV9 | NA | CASSVGGGSMETQYF | TGTGCCAGCAGCGTAGGGGGGGGCTCAATGGAGACCCAGTACTTC
TRBJ1-3 | NA | TRBV5-6 | NA | CASSLAGAGNTIYF | TGTGCCAGCAGCTTGGCAGGGGCTGGAAACACCATATATTTT
TRBJ2-3 | TRBD2 | TRBV4-2 | NA | CASSPASGGVGTDTQYF | TGTGCCAGCAGCCCTGCTAGCGGGGGGGTGGGCACAGATACGCAGTATTTT
TRBJ2-3 | TRBD2 | TRBV7-9 | few | CASSPGNSGFTDTQYF | TGTGCCAGCAGCCCCGGGAATAGCGGGTTCACAGATACGCAGTATTTT
TRBJ2-1 | NA | TRBV6-1 | NA | CATTPGGGDEQLF | TGTGCCACCACCCCGGGGGGCGGCGATGAGCAGCTCTTC
TRBJ1-5 | TRBD1 | TRBV5-6 | NA | CASSFGGGYQPQHF | TGTGCCAGCAGCTTCGGAGGGGGCTATCAGCCCCAGCATTTT
TRBJ1-1 | TRBD1 | TRBV7-8 | NA | CASSLGQGFSAFF | TGTGCCAGCAGCTTAGGACAGGGTTTTTCGGCTTTCTTC
TRBJ1-6 | NA | TRBV2 | NA | CASSDRVGSPLHF | TGTGCCAGCAGTGACAGGGTAGGATCACCCCTCCACTTT
TRBJ2-1 | NA | TRBV10-3 | NA | CAISESELVGEYEQFF | TGTGCCATCAGTGAGTCAGAACTAGTTGGCGAGTATGAGCAGTTCTTC
TRBJ1-1 | TRBD1 | TRBV19 | NA | CASSIGGQGDTEAFF | TGTGCCAGTAGTATAGGGGGACAGGGAGACACTGAAGCTTTCTTT
TRBJ1-5 | NA | TRBV6-1 | few | CASSEEAGSNQPQHF | TGTGCCAGCAGTGAGGAGGCGGGGAGCAATCAGCCCCAGCATTTT
TRBJ2-1 | TRBD2 | TRBV5-4 | few | CASSPGGGRYNEQFF | TGTGCCAGCAGCCCCGGGGGGGGCCGGTACAATGAGCAGTTCTTC
TRBJ2-1 | NA | TRBV7-9 | NA | CASSPRGGIDEQFF | TGTGCCAGCAGCCCAAGGGGGGGAATCGATGAGCAGTTCTTC
TRBJ2-1 | TRBD2 | TRBV19 | NA | CASSILSGGGNEQFF | TGTGCCAGTAGTATCCTGAGCGGGGGGGGTAATGAGCAGTTCTTC
TRBJ2-1 | TRBD2 | TRBV2 | NA | CAGGTSYNEQFF | TGTGCCGGGGGGACTAGCTACAATGAGCAGTTCTTC
TRBJ2-3 | TRBD2 | TRBV18 | NA | CASSPILGTRGTDTQYF | TGTGCCAGCTCACCTATCCTCGGGACTAGAGGGACAGATACGCAGTATTTT
TRBJ2-7 | TRBD2 | TRBV13 | NA | CASRKRTSHYEQYF | TGTGCCAGCAGAAAAAGGACTAGCCACTACGAGCAGTACTTC
TRBJ2-3 | NA | TRBV7-2 | NA | CASSLTGTDTQYF | TGTGCCAGCAGTCTCACGGGCACAGATACGCAGTATTTT
TRBJ1-2 | NA | TRBV28 | NA | CASSSSNRVVYGYTF | TGTGCCAGCAGTTCTTCAAACAGGGTGGTCTATGGCTACACCTTC